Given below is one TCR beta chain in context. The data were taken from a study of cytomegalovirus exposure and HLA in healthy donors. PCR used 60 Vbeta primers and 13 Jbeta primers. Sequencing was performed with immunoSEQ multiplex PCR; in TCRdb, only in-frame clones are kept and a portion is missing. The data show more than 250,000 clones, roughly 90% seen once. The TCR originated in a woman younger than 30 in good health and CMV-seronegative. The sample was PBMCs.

The CDR3 region has the DNA TGTGCCAGCAGTGACTCTTTGGGGAGCTCCTACAATGAGCAGTTCTTC. Encoded protein: CASSDSLGSSYNEQFF. The chain joins TRBV6-4 to TRBJ2-1; maybe TRBD2 (5 bases). Trimming stripped 0 bases from V and 0 bases from J, with 9 bases between. In germline, CDR1 is MRHNA, CDR2 SNTAGT. The CDR3 spans 16 residues.